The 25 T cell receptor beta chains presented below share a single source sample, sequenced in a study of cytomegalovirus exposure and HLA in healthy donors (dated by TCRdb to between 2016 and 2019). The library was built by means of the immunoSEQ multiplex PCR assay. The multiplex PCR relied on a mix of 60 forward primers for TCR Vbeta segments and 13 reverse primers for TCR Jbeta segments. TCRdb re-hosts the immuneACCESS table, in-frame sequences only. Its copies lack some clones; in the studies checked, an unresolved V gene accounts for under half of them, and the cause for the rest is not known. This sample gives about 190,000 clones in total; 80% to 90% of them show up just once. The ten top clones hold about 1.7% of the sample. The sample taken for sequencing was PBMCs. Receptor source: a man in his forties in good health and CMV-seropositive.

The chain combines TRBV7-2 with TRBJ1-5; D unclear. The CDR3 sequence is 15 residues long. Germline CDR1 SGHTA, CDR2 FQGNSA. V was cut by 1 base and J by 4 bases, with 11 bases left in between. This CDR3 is CASSLVLSENQPQHF. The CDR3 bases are TGTGCCAGCAGCTTAGTTTTATCGGAGAATCAGCCCCAGCATTTT.

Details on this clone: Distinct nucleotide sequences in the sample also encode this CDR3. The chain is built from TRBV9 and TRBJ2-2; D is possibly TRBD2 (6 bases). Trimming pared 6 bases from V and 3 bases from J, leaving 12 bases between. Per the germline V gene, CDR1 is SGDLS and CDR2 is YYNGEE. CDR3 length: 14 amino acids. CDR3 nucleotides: TGTGCCAGCAAGGGGACTGCTGACACCGGGGAGCTGTTTTTT. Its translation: CASKGTADTGELFF.

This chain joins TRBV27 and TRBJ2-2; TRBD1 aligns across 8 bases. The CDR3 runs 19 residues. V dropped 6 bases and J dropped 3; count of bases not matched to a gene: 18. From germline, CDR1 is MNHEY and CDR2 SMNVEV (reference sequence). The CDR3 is CASRPGQGTLLFYTGELFF. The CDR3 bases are TGTGCCAGCAGGCCCGGACAGGGAACTCTATTATTTTACACCGGGGAGCTGTTTTTT.

This CDR3 is CASSSQREQGHRYTF. CDR3 coding DNA: TGTGCCAGCAGCTCCCAAAGGGAACAGGGCCACCGCTACACCTTC. The V call is TRBV5-4, the J call TRBJ1-2; TRBD1 might be the D (6 bases). The CDR3 is made up of 15 amino acids. Trimming took off 3 bases at V and 9 bases at J, with 21 bases between the two ends. The germline gives CDR1 SGHNT, CDR2 YYREEE (reference sequence).

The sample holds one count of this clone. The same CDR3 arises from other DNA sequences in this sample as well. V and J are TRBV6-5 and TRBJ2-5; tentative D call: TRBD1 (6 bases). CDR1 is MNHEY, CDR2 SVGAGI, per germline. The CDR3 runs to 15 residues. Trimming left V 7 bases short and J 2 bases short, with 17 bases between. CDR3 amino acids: CASTPRGHPQETQYF. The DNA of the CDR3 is TGTGCCAGCACCCCGAGGGGACACCCACAAGAGACCCAGTACTTC.

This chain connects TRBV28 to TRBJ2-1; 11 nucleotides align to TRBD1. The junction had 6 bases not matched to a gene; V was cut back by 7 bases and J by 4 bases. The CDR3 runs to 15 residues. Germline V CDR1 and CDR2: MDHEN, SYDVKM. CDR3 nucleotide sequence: TGTGCCAGCACAACCGGGACAGGGGGTTACAATGAGCAGTTCTTC. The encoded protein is CASTTGTGGYNEQFF.

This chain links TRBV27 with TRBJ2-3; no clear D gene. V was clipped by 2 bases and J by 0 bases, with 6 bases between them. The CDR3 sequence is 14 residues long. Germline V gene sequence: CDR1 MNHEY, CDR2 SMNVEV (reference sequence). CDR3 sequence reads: CASSLERSTDTQYF. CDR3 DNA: TGTGCCAGCAGTTTAGAGCGTAGCACAGATACGCAGTATTTT.

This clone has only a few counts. The CDR3: CASSGQTYEQYF. Written as DNA, the CDR3 is TGTGCCAGCAGTGGACAGACCTACGAGCAGTACTTC. This chain connects TRBV7-2 to TRBJ2-7; a weak D match, TRBD1 (6 bases). CDR3 size: 12 residues. Per germline, CDR1 SGHTA and CDR2 FQGNSA. The V and J ends lost 6 bases and 2 bases respectively, with 8 bases between them.

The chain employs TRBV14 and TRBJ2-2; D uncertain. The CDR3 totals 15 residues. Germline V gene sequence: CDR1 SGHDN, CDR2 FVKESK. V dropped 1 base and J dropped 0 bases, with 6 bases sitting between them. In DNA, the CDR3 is TGTGCCAGCAGCCAAGTGCCAGCGAACACCGGGGAGCTGTTTTTT. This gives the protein CASSQVPANTGELFF.

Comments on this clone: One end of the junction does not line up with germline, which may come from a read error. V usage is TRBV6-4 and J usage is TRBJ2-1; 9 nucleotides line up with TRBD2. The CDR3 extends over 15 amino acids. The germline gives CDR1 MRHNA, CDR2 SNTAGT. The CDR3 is CASSELAGSYNEQLF. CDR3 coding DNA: TGTGCCAGCAGTGAACTAGCGGGCTCCTACAATGAGCAGCTCTTC.

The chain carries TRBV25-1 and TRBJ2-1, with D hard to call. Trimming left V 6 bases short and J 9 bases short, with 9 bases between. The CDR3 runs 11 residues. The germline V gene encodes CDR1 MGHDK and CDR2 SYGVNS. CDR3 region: CASSGGLEQFF. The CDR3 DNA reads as TGTGCCAGCAGCGGCGGCCTTGAGCAGTTCTTC.

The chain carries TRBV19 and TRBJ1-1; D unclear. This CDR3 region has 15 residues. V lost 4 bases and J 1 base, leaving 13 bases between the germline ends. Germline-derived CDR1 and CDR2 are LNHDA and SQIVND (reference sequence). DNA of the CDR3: TGTGCCAGTAGTACGGGAGGCCTTGGGAACACTGAAGCTTTCTTT. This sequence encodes CASSTGGLGNTEAFF.

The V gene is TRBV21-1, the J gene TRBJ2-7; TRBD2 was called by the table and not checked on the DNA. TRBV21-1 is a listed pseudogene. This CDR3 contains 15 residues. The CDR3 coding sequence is TGTGCCAGCAGCGATATCATTAAGCCGGCCTACGAGCAGTACTTC. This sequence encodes CASSDIIKPAYEQYF.

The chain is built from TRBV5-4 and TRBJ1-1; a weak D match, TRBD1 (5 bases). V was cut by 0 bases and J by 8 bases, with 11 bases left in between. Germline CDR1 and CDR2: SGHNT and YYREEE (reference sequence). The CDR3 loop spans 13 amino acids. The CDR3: CASSLVQGGEAFF. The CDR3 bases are TGTGCCAGCAGCTTGGTTCAGGGAGGCGAAGCTTTCTTT. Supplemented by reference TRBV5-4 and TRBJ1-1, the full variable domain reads ETGVTQSPTHLIKTRGQQVTLRCSSQSGHNTVSWYQQALGQGPQFIFQYYREEENGRGNFPPRFSGLQFPNYSSELNVNALELDDSALYLCASSLVQGGEAFFGQGTRLTVV.

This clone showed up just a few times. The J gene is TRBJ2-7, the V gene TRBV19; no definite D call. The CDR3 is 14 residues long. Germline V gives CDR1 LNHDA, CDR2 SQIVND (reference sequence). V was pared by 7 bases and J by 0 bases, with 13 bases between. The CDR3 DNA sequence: TGTGCCAGTAAAACGGTGGTGAGCTCCTACGAGCAGTACTTC. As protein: CASKTVVSSYEQYF. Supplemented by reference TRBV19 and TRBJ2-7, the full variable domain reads DGGITQSPKYLFRKEGQNVTLSCEQNLNHDAMYWYRQDPGQGLRLIYYSQIVNDFQKGDIAEGYSVSREKKESFPLTVTSAQKNPTAFYLCASKTVVSSYEQYFGPGTRLTVT.

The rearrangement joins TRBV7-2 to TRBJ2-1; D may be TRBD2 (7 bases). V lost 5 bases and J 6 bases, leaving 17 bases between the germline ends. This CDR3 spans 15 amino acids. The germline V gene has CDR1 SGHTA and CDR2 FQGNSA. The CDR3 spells CASSPSSGGGNEQFF. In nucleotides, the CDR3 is TGTGCCAGCAGCCCGTCTAGCGGAGGGGGCAATGAGCAGTTCTTC.

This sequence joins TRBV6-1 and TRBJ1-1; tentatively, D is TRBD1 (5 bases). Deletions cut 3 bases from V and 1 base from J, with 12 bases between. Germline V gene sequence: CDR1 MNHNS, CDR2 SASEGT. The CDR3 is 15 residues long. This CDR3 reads CASSDPRAGNTEAFF. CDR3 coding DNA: TGTGCCAGCAGTGATCCCAGGGCAGGGAACACTGAAGCTTTCTTT.

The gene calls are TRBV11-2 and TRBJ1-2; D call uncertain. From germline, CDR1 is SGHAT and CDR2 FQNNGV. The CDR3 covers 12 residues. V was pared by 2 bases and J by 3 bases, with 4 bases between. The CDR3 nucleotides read TGTGCCAGCAGCTTACGGGACTATGGCTACACCTTC. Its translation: CASSLRDYGYTF.

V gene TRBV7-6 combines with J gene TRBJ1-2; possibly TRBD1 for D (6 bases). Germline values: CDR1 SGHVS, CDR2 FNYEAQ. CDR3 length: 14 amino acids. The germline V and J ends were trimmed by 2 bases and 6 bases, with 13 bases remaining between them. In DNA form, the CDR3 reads TGTGCCAGCAGCTTACGCCGCAGGGGAGATGGCTACACCTTC. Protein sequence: CASSLRRRGDGYTF. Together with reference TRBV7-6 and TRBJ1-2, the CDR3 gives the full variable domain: GAGVSQSPRYKVTKRGQDVALRCDPISGHVSLYWYRQALGQGPEFLTYFNYEAQQDKSGLPNDRFSAERPEGSISTLTIQRTEQRDSAMYRCASSLRRRGDGYTFGSGTRLTVV.

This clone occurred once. This chain's CDR3 is CATGLAGGQSYNEQFF. Here the CDR3 DNA reads TGTGCCACGGGACTAGCGGGAGGCCAATCCTACAATGAGCAGTTCTTC. V gene TRBV4-2 combines with J gene TRBJ2-1, with 15 bases matching TRBD2. From germline, CDR1 is LGHNA and CDR2 YNFKEQ. This CDR3 has 16 residues. V shed 10 bases and J 1 base; nucleotides not matched to a gene: 5.

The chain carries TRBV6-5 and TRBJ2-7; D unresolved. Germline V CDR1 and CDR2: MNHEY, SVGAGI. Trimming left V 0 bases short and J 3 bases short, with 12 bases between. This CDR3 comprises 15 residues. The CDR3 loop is CASSYSGRMGYEQYF. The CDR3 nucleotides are TGTGCCAGCAGTTACTCGGGCAGGATGGGCTACGAGCAGTACTTC.

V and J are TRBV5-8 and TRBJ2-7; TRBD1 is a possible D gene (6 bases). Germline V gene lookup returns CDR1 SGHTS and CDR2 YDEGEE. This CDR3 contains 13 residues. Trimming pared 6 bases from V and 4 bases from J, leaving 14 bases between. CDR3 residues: CASTPQGPYEQYF. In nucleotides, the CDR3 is TGTGCCAGCACCCCACAGGGACCTTACGAGCAGTACTTC.

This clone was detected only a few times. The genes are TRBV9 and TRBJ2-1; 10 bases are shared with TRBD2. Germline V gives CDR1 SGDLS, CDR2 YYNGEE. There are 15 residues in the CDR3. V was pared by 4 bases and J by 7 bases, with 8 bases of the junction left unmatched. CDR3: CASSPLAGVGNEQFF. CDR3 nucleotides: TGTGCCAGCAGCCCCCTAGCGGGAGTCGGGAATGAGCAGTTCTTC.

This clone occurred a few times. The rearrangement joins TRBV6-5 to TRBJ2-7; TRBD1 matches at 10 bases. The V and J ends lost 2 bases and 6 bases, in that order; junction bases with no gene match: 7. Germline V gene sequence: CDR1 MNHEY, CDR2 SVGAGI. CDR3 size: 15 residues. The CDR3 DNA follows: TGTGCCAGCAGTTACCACCGGACAGGGGGGGCCGAGCAGTACTTC. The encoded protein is CASSYHRTGGAEQYF.

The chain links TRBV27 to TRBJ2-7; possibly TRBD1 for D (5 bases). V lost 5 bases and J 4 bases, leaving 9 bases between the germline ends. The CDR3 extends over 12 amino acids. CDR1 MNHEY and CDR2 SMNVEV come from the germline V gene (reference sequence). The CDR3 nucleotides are TGTGCCAGCAGTCAAACAGGTTACGAGCAGTACTTC. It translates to CASSQTGYEQYF.